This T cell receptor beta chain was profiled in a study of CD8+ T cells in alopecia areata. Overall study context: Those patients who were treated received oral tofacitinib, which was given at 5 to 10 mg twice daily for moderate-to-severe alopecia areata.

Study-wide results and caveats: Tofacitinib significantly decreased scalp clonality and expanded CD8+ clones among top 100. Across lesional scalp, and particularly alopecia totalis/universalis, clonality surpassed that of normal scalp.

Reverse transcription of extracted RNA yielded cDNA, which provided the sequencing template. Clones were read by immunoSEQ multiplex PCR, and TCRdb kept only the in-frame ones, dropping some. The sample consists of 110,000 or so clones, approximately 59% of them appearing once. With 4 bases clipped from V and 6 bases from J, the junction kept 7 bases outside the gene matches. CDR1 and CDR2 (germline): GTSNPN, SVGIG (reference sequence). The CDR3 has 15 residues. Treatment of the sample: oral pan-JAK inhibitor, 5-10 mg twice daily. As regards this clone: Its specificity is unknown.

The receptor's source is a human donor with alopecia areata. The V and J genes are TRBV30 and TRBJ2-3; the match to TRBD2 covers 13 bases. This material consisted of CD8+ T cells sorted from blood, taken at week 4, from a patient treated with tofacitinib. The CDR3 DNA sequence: TGTGCCTGGATTCCGGGACTAGCGGGGTGGGATACGCAGTATTTT. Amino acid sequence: CAWIPGLAGWDTQYF.